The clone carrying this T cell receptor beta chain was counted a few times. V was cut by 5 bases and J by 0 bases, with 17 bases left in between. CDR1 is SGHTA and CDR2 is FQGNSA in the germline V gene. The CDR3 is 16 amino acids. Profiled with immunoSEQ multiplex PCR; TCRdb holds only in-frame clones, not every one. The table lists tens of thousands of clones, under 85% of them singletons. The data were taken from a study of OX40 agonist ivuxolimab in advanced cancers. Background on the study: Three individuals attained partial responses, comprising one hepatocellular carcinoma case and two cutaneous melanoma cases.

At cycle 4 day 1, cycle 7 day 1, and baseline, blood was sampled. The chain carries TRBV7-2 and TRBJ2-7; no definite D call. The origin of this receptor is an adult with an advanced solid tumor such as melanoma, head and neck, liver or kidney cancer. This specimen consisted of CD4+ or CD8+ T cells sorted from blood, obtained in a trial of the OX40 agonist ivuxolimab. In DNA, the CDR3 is TGTGCCAGCAGCACCTTCTTGGCGGCGTTCTCCTACGAGCAGTACTTC. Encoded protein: CASSTFLAAFSYEQYF.